This T cell receptor beta chain derives from a study of OX40 agonist ivuxolimab in advanced cancers. Study at large: Hepatocellular carcinoma, melanoma, renal cell or head and neck cancer affected the dose-escalation patients. Patients achieving partial responses numbered three: one hepatocellular carcinoma case and two cutaneous melanoma cases.

Some clones are missing from TCRdb's copy, which holds only in-frame ones; the method was immunoSEQ multiplex PCR. The repertoire holds tens of thousands of clones, with around 86% as singletons. This CDR3 comprises 14 residues. Germline loops: CDR1 KGHSH, CDR2 LQKENI. The V and J ends lost 3 bases and 4 bases respectively, with 12 bases between them. Only one count was recorded for this clone. Its antigen is as yet unknown. General observations from the study: CD8+ T cells (on average) carried more expanded clones than CD4+ T cells.

On cycle 4 day 1 and cycle 7 day 1, as well as at baseline, blood was sampled. The clonotype was recovered from an adult with an advanced solid tumor such as melanoma, head and neck, liver or kidney cancer. V usage is TRBV18 and J usage is TRBJ1-2; weak D call: TRBD1 (5 bases). Sequences were derived from CD4+ or CD8+ T cells sorted from blood, sampled in a trial of the OX40 agonist ivuxolimab. The CDR3 DNA follows: TGTGCCAGCTCACCCCAGCCTGGGACCTATGGCTACACCTTC. Residues: CASSPQPGTYGYTF.